These 32 T cell receptor beta chains originate from one sample sequenced in a study of blood T cells in healthy people across ages. For the second PCR, which ran for about 6 to 11 cycles, a sample-barcoded 5' primer and a J-beta primer mix were used. Each CDR3 protein gets one entry after TCRdb re-called the 5' RACE reads with MiXCR. The data contain roughly 900,000 distinct CDR3 sequences, 29% of them singletons. Sequenced input: blood. All receptors derive from a woman older than 75 in good health.

This clonotype occurred a few times. V usage is TRBV5-1 and J usage is TRBJ1-1; D is perhaps TRBD1 (6 bases). V shed 0 bases and J shed 5 bases, with 14 bases lying between them. The germline CDR1 and CDR2 sequences are SGHRS and YFSETQ. The CDR3 is made up of 15 amino acids. The CDR3 loop reads CASSLVARGGTEAFF. CDR3 sequence (DNA): TGCGCCAGCAGCTTGGTAGCCAGGGGCGGAACTGAAGCTTTCTTT.

In the case of this clonotype: Just one base apart from a much larger clone, this may be a read error. V is TRBV12-3 or TRBV12-4 and J is TRBJ1-5, with D perhaps matching TRBD1 (6 bases). The V end lost 4 bases, the J end lost 2 bases, and 15 bases lay between the germline ends. The CDR3 is made up of 16 amino acids. The CDR3 DNA follows: TGTGCCAGCAGTTGGGACACGGTGGCACGCAATCAGCCCCAGCATTTT. The encoded protein is CASSWDTVARNQPQHF.

Points on this clonotype: With a much larger clone just one base away, this may be a read error. The rearrangement uses TRBV6-2 or TRBV6-3 and TRBJ2-7, with 8 bases matching TRBD1. The CDR3 runs to 15 residues. Germline CDR1 reads MNHEY; CDR2 reads SVGEGT. The CDR3 DNA sequence: TGTGCCTGCAGTTACTCCGGCAGGGGGCTCGGCGAGCAGTACTTC. It encodes CACSYSGRGLGEQYF.

This clonotype has only a few counts. This chain links TRBV30 with TRBJ2-1; 7 bases line up with TRBD1. The CDR3 is made up of 13 amino acids. After removal of 5 bases from V and 7 bases from J, the junction contained 8 bases not matched to a gene. Germline V gene lookup returns CDR1 GTSNPN and CDR2 SVGIG (reference sequence). CDR3 loop: CAWAGNRGNEQFF. Written as DNA, the CDR3 is TGTGCCTGGGCTGGGAACAGGGGAAATGAGCAGTTCTTC.

CDR3 in DNA: TGTGCCATCCGGCAGCCTTCGAACACCGGGGAGCTGTTTTTT. Translating it yields CAIRQPSNTGELFF. V usage is TRBV6-2 or TRBV6-3 and J usage is TRBJ2-2; D ambiguous. Trimming cost V 10 bases and J 0 bases, with 12 bases left between them. This CDR3 spans 14 amino acids. Germline-derived CDR1 and CDR2 are MNHEY and SVGEGT.

This rearrangement joins TRBV4-2 to TRBJ2-7; unclear D gene. Trimming shortened V by 6 bases and J by 2 bases, and 14 bases separated the two germline ends. Germline CDR1 LGHNA, CDR2 YNFKEQ. This CDR3 comprises 14 residues. CDR3 in DNA: TGTGCCAGCAGTTTTCGGTCGGCTCCCTACGAGCAGTACTTC. It codes for CASSFRSAPYEQYF.

This clonotype was seen a handful of times. V is TRBV6-6 and J is TRBJ2-7; the match to TRBD2 covers 7 bases. V dropped 6 bases and J dropped 7; count of bases not matched to a gene: 18. CDR1 is MNHNY and CDR2 is SVGAGI in the germline V gene (reference sequence). This CDR3 region has 16 residues. CDR3 in amino acids: CASRIKGTIPYNEQYF. In DNA, the CDR3 is TGTGCCAGCAGGATAAAAGGGACTATTCCCTACAATGAGCAGTACTTC.

As for this clonotype: This clone may be a read error of a much larger clone one base away. The genes are TRBV12-3 or TRBV12-4 and TRBJ2-3; D is perhaps TRBD1 (5 bases). The CDR3 covers 15 residues. The V end was cut by 5 bases, the J end by 0 bases, with 12 bases between. The CDR3 spells CASSDRRASTDTQYF. DNA for the CDR3: TGTGCCAGCAGTGACAGAAGAGCTAGCACAGATACGCAGTATTTT.

This clonotype has more than one count but fewer than ten. One end of the junction does not line up with germline, which may come from a read error. The V call is TRBV5-1, the J call TRBJ2-3; D gene unclear. CDR1 is SGHRS, CDR2 YFSETQ, per germline. CDR3 length: 12 amino acids. In DNA form, the CDR3 reads TGCGCCGGCAGCTTGGTGGGAGATACGCAGTATTTT. Translating it yields CAGSLVGDTQYF.

This clonotype was seen repeatedly, ten times or more. The CDR3 loop reads CASSPGESSYNEQFF. CDR3 in DNA: TGTGCCAGCTCACCAGGGGAGTCCTCCTACAATGAGCAGTTCTTC. This sequence joins TRBV18 and TRBJ2-1; TRBD2 is a possible D gene (5 bases). Germline values: CDR1 KGHSH, CDR2 LQKENI. Deletions cut 2 bases from V and 0 bases from J, with 8 bases between. The CDR3 covers 15 residues.

The genes are TRBV20-1 and TRBJ1-1; possibly TRBD1 for D (6 bases). The V gene's germline CDR1 is DFQATT and CDR2 SNEGSKA (reference sequence). This CDR3 spans 13 amino acids. As DNA, the CDR3 is TGCAGCCTTCCGGGACAATCGAACACTGAAGCTTTCTTT. Translating gives CSLPGQSNTEAFF.

This chain's CDR3 is CASSPPGRGPSITDTQYF. CDR3 coding DNA: TGTGCCAGCAGTCCCCCGGGCAGGGGGCCATCCATCACAGATACGCAGTATTTT. This chain connects TRBV6-2 or TRBV6-3 to TRBJ2-3, with 8 nucleotides matching TRBD1. The CDR3 has 18 amino acids. Germline trimming cut 5 bases from V and 2 bases from J; bases unmatched to any gene: 15. Germline-derived CDR1 and CDR2 are MNHEY and SVGEGT.

This clonotype was detected many times. The CDR3 nucleotides read TGCAGTGCTAGGTCCCCGGCGACTAGCCCAGATACGCAGTATTTT. Protein product: CSARSPATSPDTQYF. The V gene is TRBV20-1, the J gene TRBJ2-3; 7 positions match TRBD2. V shed 3 bases, J shed 4 bases, and the junction held 10 bases outside the gene matches. The CDR3 runs to 15 residues. Germline values: CDR1 DFQATT, CDR2 SNEGSKA (reference sequence).

There are a few counts of this clonotype. V is TRBV9 and J is TRBJ2-4, with D perhaps being TRBD1 or TRBD2 (5 bases each). CDR1 is SGDLS, CDR2 YYNGEE, per germline. V was shortened by 0 bases and J by 0 bases, with 7 bases between the two germline ends. CDR3 size: 15 residues. The CDR3 DNA follows: TGTGCCAGCAGCGTAGTGGGGGAAGCCAAAAACATTCAGTACTTC. Its protein product is CASSVVGEAKNIQYF.

This clonotype was found many times. The rearrangement links TRBV7-2 to TRBJ1-2, with D possibly being TRBD1 (5 bases). The germline V gene has CDR1 SGHTA and CDR2 FQGNSA. This CDR3 spans 15 amino acids. The V and J ends lost 2 bases and 2 bases respectively, with 12 bases between them. CDR3 protein: CASSLPRGINYGYTF. The DNA for the CDR3 is TGTGCCAGCAGCTTACCCCGGGGCATCAACTATGGCTACACCTTC.

J is TRBJ2-2 and V is TRBV6-1; 7 bases agree with TRBD2. Unmatched junction bases numbered 0, after V lost 7 bases and J lost 1 base. CDR3 size: 13 residues. The V gene's germline CDR1 is MNHNS and CDR2 SASEGT. The CDR3 is CASTGGNTGELFF. CDR3 sequence (DNA): TGTGCCAGCACGGGGGGGAACACCGGGGAGCTGTTTTTT.

This clonotype showed up just a few times. A read error may explain this, as a much larger clone is one base away. This chain uses TRBV5-1 with TRBJ2-7; 8 positions match TRBD1. The CDR3 covers 14 residues. J lost 5 bases, V lost 3 bases, and 7 bases had no gene match. Per the germline V gene, CDR1 is SGHRS and CDR2 is YFSETQ. CDR3 region: CASSCRTGSHEQYF. The CDR3 DNA reads TGCGCCAGCAGCTGTAGGACAGGGAGTCACGAGCAGTACTTC. Full variable domain (remainder filled in from reference TRBV5-1 and TRBJ2-7): KAGVTQTPRYLIKTRGQQVTLSCSPISGHRSVSWYQQTPGQGLQFLFEYFSETQRNKGNFPGRFSGRQFSNSRSEMNVSTLELGDSALYLCASSCRTGSHEQYFGPGTRLTVT.

The genes are TRBV5-5 and TRBJ1-2, with a possible D match to TRBD1 (6 bases). CDR1 and CDR2 (germline): SGHKS, YYEKEE (reference sequence). This CDR3 spans 15 amino acids. Trimming removed 2 bases from V and 4 bases from J, with 15 bases in between. The CDR3 loop is CASSLTVDSPYGYTF. Here the CDR3 DNA reads TGTGCCAGCAGCTTAACCGTGGACAGCCCCTATGGCTACACCTTC.

The genes are TRBV7-9 and TRBJ1-1; D perhaps matches TRBD1 (6 bases). The CDR3 is 14 amino acids. Deletions cut 1 base from V and 11 bases from J, with 17 bases between. Germline V gene sequence: CDR1 SEHNR, CDR2 FQNEAQ (reference sequence). CDR3: CASSLVHRAGEAFF. The CDR3 DNA reads as TGTGCCAGCAGCTTAGTCCACAGGGCGGGTGAGGCTTTCTTT. The whole variable domain, filled in from reference TRBV7-9 and TRBJ1-1, reads DTGVSQNPRHKITKRGQNVTFRCDPISEHNRLYWYRQTLGQGPEFLTYFQNEAQLEKSRLLSDRFSAERPKGSFSTLEIQRTEQGDSAMYLCASSLVHRAGEAFFGQGTRLTVV.

Many counts were recorded for this clonotype. V gene TRBV6-6 combines with J gene TRBJ2-4; weak D call: TRBD1 (5 bases). The CDR3 is made up of 12 amino acids. V was cut by 5 bases and J by 9 bases, with 11 bases left in between. Germline assignment: CDR1 MNHNY and CDR2 SVGAGI (reference sequence). CDR3 residues: CASSPGLAIQYF. CDR3 in DNA: TGTGCCAGCAGTCCAGGGTTGGCCATTCAGTACTTC.

This clonotype was seen a few times. The chain couples TRBV12-3 or TRBV12-4 to TRBJ1-5; D gene unclear. The CDR3 is 18 residues long. Trimming shortened V by 0 bases and J by 1 base, and 16 bases separated the two germline ends. Here the CDR3 DNA reads TGTGCCAGCAGTTTAGCCTCAATTCTCGCTCGGAGCAATCAGCCCCAGCATTTT. Protein: CASSLASILARSNQPQHF.

V is TRBV11-2 and J is TRBJ1-2; 9 positions match TRBD1. CDR3 length: 14 amino acids. The V gene's germline CDR1 is SGHAT and CDR2 FQNNGV. The J segment lost 8 bases and the V segment lost 5 bases, leaving 9 bases of the junction unmatched. As DNA, the CDR3 is TGTGCCAGCAGCCTCACCGGGACAGGGAAGGGCTACACCTTC. It encodes CASSLTGTGKGYTF.

As concerns this clonotype: A junction boundary mismatches the germline segment, possibly from a read error. V gene TRBV7-9 combines with J gene TRBJ2-5; 11 positions agree with TRBD2. CDR3 length: 15 residues. The germline gives CDR1 SEHNR, CDR2 FQNEAQ (reference sequence). This chain's CDR3 is CAGSALAGVKETQYF. The CDR3 region has the DNA TGTGCCGGCAGCGCACTAGCGGGGGTAAAAGAGACCCAGTACTTC.

This clonotype appeared a few times. This chain uses TRBV11-1 with TRBJ2-2; D might be TRBD1 (5 bases). Deletions cut 7 bases from V and 3 bases from J, with 15 bases between. Germline-derived CDR1 and CDR2 are SGHAT and FQDESV (reference sequence). The CDR3 covers 15 residues. CDR3 coding DNA: TGTGCCAGCATCCCGACAGTTACTTACACCGGGGAGCTGTTTTTT. Protein product: CASIPTVTYTGELFF.

This chain's CDR3 is CASSTGQGREQFF. In nucleotides, the CDR3 is TGTGCCAGCAGCACCGGACAGGGGCGTGAGCAGTTCTTC. The chain combines TRBV7-2 with TRBJ2-1; 9 bases map to TRBD1. Unmatched junction bases numbered 5, after V lost 5 bases and J lost 9 bases. The length of the CDR3 is 13 residues. CDR1 SGHTA and CDR2 FQGNSA come from the germline V gene.

This clonotype was observed at least ten times. This chain connects TRBV20-1 to TRBJ2-6, with TRBD1 as a possible D gene (6 bases). The V gene lost 6 bases and the J gene lost 4 bases, with 16 bases spanning the gap. The length of the CDR3 is 15 residues. CDR1 is DFQATT and CDR2 is SNEGSKA in the germline V gene (reference sequence). The CDR3 is CSAPVTGSGANVLTF. Here the CDR3 DNA reads TGCAGTGCGCCGGTTACAGGGTCGGGGGCCAACGTCCTGACTTTC.

This clonotype was seen only a few times. This could be a read error, since a much larger clone is one nucleotide away. The rearrangement joins TRBV7-9 to TRBJ2-4; D assignment may be TRBD1 or TRBD2 (5 bases each). With 5 bases removed from V and 9 bases from J, the gap between germline ends came to 17 bases. Germline CDR1 is SEHNR and CDR2 is FQNEAQ (reference sequence). This CDR3 spans 14 amino acids. CDR3 coding DNA: TGTGCCAGCAGCGCCTTGGGACCACGGGGCATTCAGTACTTC. Amino acid sequence: CASSALGPRGIQYF.

The sample holds many counts of this clonotype. The gene calls are TRBV7-2 and TRBJ2-7; maybe TRBD1 (6 bases). V was cut by 6 bases and J by 2 bases, with 11 bases left in between. The CDR3 contains 13 residues. Germline assignment: CDR1 SGHTA and CDR2 FQGNSA. The CDR3 here is CASRQGSAYEQYF. The CDR3 DNA is TGTGCCAGCAGGCAGGGGTCGGCCTACGAGCAGTACTTC.

This clonotype was detected many times. This chain connects TRBV7-2 to TRBJ2-7; maybe TRBD2 (7 bases). CDR3 size: 16 residues. CDR1 is SGHTA and CDR2 is FQGNSA in the germline V gene. V was cut by 5 bases and J by 0 bases, with 17 bases left in between. The CDR3 sequence is CASSPQMGGASYEQYF. The CDR3 nucleotides are TGTGCCAGCAGCCCACAAATGGGGGGGGCCTCCTACGAGCAGTACTTC.

This rearrangement joins TRBV20-1 to TRBJ2-7; D not certain. This CDR3 comprises 12 residues. Per germline, CDR1 DFQATT and CDR2 SNEGSKA (reference sequence). With 0 bases removed from V and 6 bases from J, the gap between germline ends came to 9 bases. CDR3 in DNA: TGCAGTGCTAGAGAATCGAGAATCGAGCAGTACTTC. Translating gives CSARESRIEQYF.

This clonotype was detected a few times. A single base separates this from a much larger clone, so it may be a read error. The V and J genes are TRBV12-3 or TRBV12-4 and TRBJ2-1; no clear D. Deletions cut 5 bases from V and 10 bases from J, with 9 bases between. The CDR3 is 11 amino acids. CDR3 DNA sequence: TGTGCCAGCAGTCCCAATTACGAGCAGTTCTTC. Its protein is CASSPNYEQFF.

This clonotype was recorded at least ten times. The chain has TRBV6-5 and TRBJ1-4, with 8 bases lining up with TRBD1. Germline lookup yields CDR1 MNHEY and CDR2 SVGAGI. The CDR3 extends over 14 amino acids. The ends lost 5 bases at V and 4 bases at J; junction bases unmatched: 3. The CDR3 reads CASSDRGFNEKLFF. Written as DNA, the CDR3 is TGTGCCAGCAGTGACAGGGGATTTAATGAAAAACTGTTTTTT.